This TCR beta chain was profiled in a study of blood T cell repertoires in COVID-19. The protocol was immunoSEQ multiplex PCR, while the TCRdb copy is restricted to in-frame clones and leaves out a portion. The sample shows about 410,000 clones, about 89% of them seen only once. This clone has only a few counts. Other DNA sequences in the sample encode the same CDR3. Sequenced sample: peripheral blood. This sequence originates from a woman between 40 and 55 years old with COVID-19, enrolled during active disease.

As DNA, the CDR3 is TGTGCCAGCAGCCCACAAGGGGATCAGCCCCAGCATTTT. Amino acid sequence: CASSPQGDQPQHF. This chain connects TRBV7-9 to TRBJ1-5, with D perhaps TRBD1 (5 bases). The germline V and J ends were trimmed by 5 bases and 5 bases, with 10 bases remaining between them. Per the germline V gene, CDR1 is SEHNR and CDR2 is FQNEAQ (reference sequence). This CDR3 has 13 residues.